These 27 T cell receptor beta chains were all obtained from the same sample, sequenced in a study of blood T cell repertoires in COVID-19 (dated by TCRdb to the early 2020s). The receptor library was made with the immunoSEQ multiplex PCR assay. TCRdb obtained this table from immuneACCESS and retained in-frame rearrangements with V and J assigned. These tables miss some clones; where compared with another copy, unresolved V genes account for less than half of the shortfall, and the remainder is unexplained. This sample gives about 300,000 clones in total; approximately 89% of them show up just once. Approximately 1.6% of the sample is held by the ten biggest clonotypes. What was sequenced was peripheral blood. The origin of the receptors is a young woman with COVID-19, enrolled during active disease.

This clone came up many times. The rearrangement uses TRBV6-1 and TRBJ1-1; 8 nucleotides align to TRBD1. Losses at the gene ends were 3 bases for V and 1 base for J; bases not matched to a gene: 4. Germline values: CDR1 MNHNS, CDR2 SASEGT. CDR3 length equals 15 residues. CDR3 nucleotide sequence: TGTGCCAGCAGTGATCACGGACAGGGGAACACTGAAGCTTTCTTT. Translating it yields CASSDHGQGNTEAFF.

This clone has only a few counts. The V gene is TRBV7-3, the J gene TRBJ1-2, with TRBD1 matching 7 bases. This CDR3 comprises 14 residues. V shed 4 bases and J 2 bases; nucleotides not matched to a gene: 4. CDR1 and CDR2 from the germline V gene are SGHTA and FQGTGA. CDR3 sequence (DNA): TGTGCCAGCAGCTCACGAGGGGGCAACTATGGCTACACCTTC. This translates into CASSSRGGNYGYTF.

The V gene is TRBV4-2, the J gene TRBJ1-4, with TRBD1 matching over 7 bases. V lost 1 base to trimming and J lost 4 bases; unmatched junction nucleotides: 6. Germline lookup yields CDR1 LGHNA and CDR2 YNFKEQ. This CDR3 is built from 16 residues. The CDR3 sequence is CASSQVGTAFNEKLFF. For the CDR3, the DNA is TGTGCCAGCAGCCAAGTGGGGACAGCCTTTAATGAAAAACTGTTTTTT.

The CDR3 DNA sequence: TGTGCCACCAGCAGAGATGGTGTGGGGGCAACTGGGGCCAACGTCCTGACTTTC. Its protein product is CATSRDGVGATGANVLTF. The chain employs TRBV15 and TRBJ2-6; TRBD1 might be the D (6 bases). The germline gives CDR1 LNHNV, CDR2 YYDKDF (reference sequence). The length of the CDR3 is 18 residues. Trimming removed 0 bases from V and 2 bases from J, with 14 bases in between.

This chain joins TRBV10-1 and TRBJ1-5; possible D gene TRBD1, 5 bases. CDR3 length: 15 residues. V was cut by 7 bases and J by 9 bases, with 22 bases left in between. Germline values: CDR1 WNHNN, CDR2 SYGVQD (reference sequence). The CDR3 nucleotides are TGCGCCAGCATTATAGACAGATCGATTAGACGGCCCCAGCATTTT. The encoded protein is CASIIDRSIRRPQHF.

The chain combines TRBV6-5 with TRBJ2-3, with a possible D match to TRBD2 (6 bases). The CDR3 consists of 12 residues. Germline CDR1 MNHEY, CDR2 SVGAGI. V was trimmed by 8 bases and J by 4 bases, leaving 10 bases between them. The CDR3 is CASGGWADTQYF. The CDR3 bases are TGTGCCAGCGGGGGGTGGGCAGATACGCAGTATTTT.

CDR3 region: CASDRGLSTGELFF. CDR3 bases: TGTGCCAGCGACAGGGGGCTAAGCACCGGGGAGCTGTTTTTT. The chain combines TRBV5-6 with TRBJ2-2, with 10 bases aligning to TRBD1. Unmatched junction bases numbered 4, after V lost 7 bases and J lost 4 bases. CDR1 is SGHDT and CDR2 is YYEEEE in the germline V gene. This CDR3 comprises 14 residues.

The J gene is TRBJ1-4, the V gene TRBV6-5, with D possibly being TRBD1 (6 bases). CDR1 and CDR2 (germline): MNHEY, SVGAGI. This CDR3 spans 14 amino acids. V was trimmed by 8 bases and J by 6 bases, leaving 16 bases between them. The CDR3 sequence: CASSRGGLDEKLFF. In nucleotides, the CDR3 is TGTGCCAGCTCAAGGGGGGGCCTCGATGAAAAACTGTTTTTT.

In nucleotides, the CDR3 is TGTGCCAGCGCCCCTGGGACAGGGATCTATGGCTACACCTTC. This codes for CASAPGTGIYGYTF. The V and J genes are TRBV27 and TRBJ1-2; 9 nucleotides match TRBD1. The CDR3 is 14 residues long. The germline CDR1 and CDR2 sequences are MNHEY and SMNVEV (reference sequence). The ends lost 8 bases at V and 4 bases at J; junction bases unmatched: 8.

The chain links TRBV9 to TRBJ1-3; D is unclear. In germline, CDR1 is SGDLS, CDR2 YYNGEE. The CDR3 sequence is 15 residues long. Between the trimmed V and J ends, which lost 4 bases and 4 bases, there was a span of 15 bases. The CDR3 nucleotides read TGTGCCAGCAGCCCAGGATTTGCTGGGGGAAACACCATATATTTT. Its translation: CASSPGFAGGNTIYF.

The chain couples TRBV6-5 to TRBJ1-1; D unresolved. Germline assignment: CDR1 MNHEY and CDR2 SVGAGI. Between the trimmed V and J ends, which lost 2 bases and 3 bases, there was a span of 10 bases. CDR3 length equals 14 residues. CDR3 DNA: TGTGCCAGCAGTTACGGAGCAGCCTACACTGAAGCTTTCTTT. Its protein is CASSYGAAYTEAFF.

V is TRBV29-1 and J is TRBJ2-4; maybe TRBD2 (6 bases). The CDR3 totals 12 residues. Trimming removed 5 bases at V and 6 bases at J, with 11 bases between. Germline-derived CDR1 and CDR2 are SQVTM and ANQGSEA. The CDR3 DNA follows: TGCAGCGTTATAGCGGTGACAAACATTCAGTACTTC. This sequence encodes CSVIAVTNIQYF.

CDR3 DNA: TGTGCCAGCAGTTACTCCGGGACAGGGACTTCACCCCTCCACTTT. Its translation is CASSYSGTGTSPLHF. The chain has TRBV6-5 and TRBJ1-6; TRBD1 aligns across 9 bases. Germline V CDR1 and CDR2: MNHEY, SVGAGI. V gave up 0 bases and J gave up 9 bases; unmatched junction bases: 3. This CDR3 spans 15 amino acids.

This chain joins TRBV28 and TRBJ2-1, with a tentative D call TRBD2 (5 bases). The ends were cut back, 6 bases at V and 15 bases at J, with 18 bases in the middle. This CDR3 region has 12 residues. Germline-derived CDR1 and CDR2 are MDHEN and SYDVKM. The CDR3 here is CASSLGLGPRFF. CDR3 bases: TGTGCCAGCAGCTTAGGACTGGGTCCCCGGTTCTTC.

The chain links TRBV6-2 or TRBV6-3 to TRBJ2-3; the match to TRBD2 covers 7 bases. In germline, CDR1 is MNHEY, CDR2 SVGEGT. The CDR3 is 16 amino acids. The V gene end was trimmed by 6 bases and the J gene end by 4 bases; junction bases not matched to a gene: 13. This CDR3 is CASSPGLVSRADTQYF. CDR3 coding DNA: TGTGCCAGCAGCCCAGGACTAGTTTCTCGCGCAGATACGCAGTATTTT.

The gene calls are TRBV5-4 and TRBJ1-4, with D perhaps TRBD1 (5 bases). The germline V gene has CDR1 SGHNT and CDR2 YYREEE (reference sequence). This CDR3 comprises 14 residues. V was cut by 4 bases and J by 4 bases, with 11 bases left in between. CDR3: CASSRGGGNEKLFF. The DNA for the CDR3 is TGTGCCAGCAGCCGCGGGGGAGGTAATGAAAAACTGTTTTTT.

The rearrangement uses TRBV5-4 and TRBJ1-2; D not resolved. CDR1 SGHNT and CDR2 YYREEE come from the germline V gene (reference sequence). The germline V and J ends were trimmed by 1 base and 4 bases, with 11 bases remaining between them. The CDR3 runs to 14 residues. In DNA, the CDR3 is TGTGCCAGCAGCTTGATGGTCGGGGTCTATGGCTACACCTTC. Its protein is CASSLMVGVYGYTF.

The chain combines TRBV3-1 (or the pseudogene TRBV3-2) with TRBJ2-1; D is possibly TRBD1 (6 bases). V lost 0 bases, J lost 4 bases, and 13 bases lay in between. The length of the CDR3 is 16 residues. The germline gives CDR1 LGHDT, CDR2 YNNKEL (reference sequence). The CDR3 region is CASSQEGQKLYNEQFF. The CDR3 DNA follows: TGTGCCAGCAGCCAAGAGGGACAAAAGCTTTACAATGAGCAGTTCTTC.

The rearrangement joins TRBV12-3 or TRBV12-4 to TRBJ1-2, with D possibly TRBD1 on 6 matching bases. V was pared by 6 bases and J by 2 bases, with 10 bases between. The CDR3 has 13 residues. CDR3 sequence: CASRTTGNYGYTF. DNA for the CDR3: TGTGCCAGCAGGACGACAGGAAACTATGGCTACACCTTC.

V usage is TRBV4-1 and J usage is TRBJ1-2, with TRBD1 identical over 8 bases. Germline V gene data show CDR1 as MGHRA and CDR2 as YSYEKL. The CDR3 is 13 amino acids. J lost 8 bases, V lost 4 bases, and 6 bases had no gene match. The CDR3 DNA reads TGCGCCAGCAGCCCGACAGGGGCGGGGGGCTACACCTTC. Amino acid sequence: CASSPTGAGGYTF.

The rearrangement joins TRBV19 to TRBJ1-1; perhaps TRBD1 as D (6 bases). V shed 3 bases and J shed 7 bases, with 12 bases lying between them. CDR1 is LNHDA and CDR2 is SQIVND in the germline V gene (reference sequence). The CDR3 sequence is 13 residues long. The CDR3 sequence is CASSIQGGSEAFF. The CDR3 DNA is TGTGCCAGTAGTATTCAAGGGGGTAGTGAAGCTTTCTTT.

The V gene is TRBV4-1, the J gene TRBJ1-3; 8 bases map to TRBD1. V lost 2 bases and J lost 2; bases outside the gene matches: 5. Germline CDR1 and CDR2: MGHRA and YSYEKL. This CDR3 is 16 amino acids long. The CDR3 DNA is TGCGCCAGCAGCCAACCCGGACAGGGCACTGGAAACACCATATATTTT. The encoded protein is CASSQPGQGTGNTIYF.

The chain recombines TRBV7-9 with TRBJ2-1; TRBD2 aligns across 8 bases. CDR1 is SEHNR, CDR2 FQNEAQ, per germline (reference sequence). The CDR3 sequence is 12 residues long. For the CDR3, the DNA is TGTGCTTCAGGCGGGGGGAGGAATGAGCAGTTCTTC. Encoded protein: CASGGGRNEQFF.

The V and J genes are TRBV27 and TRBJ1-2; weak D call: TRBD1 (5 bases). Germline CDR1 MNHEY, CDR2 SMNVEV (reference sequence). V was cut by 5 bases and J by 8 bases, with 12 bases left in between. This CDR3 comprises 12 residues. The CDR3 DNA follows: TGTGCCAGCAGTCCCGGGGGGGTCGGCTACACCTTC. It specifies CASSPGGVGYTF.

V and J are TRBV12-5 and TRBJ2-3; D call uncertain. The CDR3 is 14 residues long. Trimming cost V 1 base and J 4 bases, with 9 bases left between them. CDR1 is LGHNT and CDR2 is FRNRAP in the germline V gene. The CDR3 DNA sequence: TGTGCTAGTGGTTTGGGGAGTTGGGCAGATACGCAGTATTTT. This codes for CASGLGSWADTQYF.

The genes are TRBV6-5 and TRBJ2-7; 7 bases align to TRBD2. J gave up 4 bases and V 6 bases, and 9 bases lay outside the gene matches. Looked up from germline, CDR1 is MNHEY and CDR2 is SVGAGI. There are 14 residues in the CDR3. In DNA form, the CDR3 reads TGTGCCAGCAGCCCGGCCCAGGGAGGGTACGAGCAGTACGTC. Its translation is CASSPAQGGYEQYV.

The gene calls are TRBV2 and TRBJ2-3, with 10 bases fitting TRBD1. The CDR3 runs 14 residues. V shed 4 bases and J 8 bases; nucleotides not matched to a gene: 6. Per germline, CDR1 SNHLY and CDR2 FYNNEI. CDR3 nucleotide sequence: TGTGCCAGCAGTGGACAGGGGGCCCTAGGTACGCAGTATTTT. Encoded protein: CASSGQGALGTQYF.